This T cell receptor (beta chain) was recorded in a study of Tregs in tolerant kidney transplant recipients. The protocol was immunoSEQ multiplex PCR, while the TCRdb copy is restricted to in-frame clones and leaves out a portion. The sample has around 98,000 clones, over 85% seen once. Comments on this clone: Its antigen is not known.

Study findings and constraints: For some patients, primers changed over time, blocking nucleotide-level comparison.

This clonotype was sampled from a human donor who received a combined kidney and bone marrow transplant. Sequenced material: CD4+ T cells from blood, taken before the transplant.

The CDR3, as DNA: TGTGCCAGCTCACCAGGGTTAGCGGGATCAAACGAGCAGTACTTC. As protein: CASSPGLAGSNEQYF. The J gene is TRBJ2-7, the V gene TRBV18, with TRBD2 matching over 8 bases. This CDR3 contains 15 residues. J was trimmed by 5 bases and V by 2 bases; bases with no gene match: 8. Germline CDR1 KGHSH, CDR2 LQKENI.